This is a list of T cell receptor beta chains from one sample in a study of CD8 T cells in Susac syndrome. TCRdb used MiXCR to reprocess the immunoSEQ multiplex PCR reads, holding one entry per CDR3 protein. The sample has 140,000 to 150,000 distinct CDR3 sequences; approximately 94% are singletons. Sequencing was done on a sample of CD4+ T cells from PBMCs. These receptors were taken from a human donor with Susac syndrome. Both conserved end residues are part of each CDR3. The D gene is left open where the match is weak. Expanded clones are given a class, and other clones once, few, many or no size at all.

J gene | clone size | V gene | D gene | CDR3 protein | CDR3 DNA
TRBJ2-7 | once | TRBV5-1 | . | CASSLVRGDYEQYF | TGCGCCAGCAGCTTGGTCAGGGGGGACTACGAGCAGTACTTC
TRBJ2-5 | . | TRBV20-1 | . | CSGRGAGMETQYF | TGCAGTGGGAGAGGTGCAGGGATGGAGACCCAGTACTTC
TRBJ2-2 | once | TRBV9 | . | CASSVALTRSTGELFF | TGTGCCAGCAGCGTAGCCCTTACGAGGTCGACCGGGGAGCTGTTTTTT
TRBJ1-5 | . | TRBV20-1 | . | CSATDFNQPQHF | TGCAGTGCTACCGACTTCAATCAGCCCCAGCATTTT
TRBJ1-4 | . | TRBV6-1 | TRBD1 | CATSPGGTGWDEKLFF | TGTGCCACGTCCCCGGGGGGGACAGGGTGGGATGAAAAACTGTTTTTT
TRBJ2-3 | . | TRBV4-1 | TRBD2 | CASSQVPGGVDTQYF | TGCGCCAGCAGCCAAGTCCCGGGAGGGGTAGATACGCAGTATTTT
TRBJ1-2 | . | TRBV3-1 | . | CASSALSYGYTF | TGTGCCAGCAGCGCGCTGAGCTATGGCTACACCTTC
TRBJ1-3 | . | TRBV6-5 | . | CASSYSLMPGNTIYF | TGTGCCAGCAGTTACTCCTTAATGCCTGGAAACACCATATATTTT
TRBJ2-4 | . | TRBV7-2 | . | CASSPWPRGPKGKNIQYF | TGTGCCAGCAGCCCCTGGCCCCGGGGCCCTAAGGGCAAAAACATTCAGTACTTC
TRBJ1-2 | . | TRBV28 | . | CASREGGTYGYTF | TGTGCCAGCAGAGAAGGGGGAACCTATGGCTACACCTTC
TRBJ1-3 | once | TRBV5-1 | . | CASSLVGGAVGNTIYF | TGCGCCAGCAGCTTGGTTGGCGGGGCAGTCGGGAACACCATATATTTT
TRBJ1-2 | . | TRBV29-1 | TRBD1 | CSVEDPDRGRPGYTF | TGCAGCGTTGAAGATCCGGACAGGGGGCGGCCTGGCTACACCTTC
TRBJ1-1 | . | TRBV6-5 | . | CASSYARNTEAFF | TGTGCCAGCAGTTACGCACGGAACACTGAAGCTTTCTTT
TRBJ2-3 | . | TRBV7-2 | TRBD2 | CASSPWGRASDTQYF | TGTGCCAGCAGCCCGTGGGGGAGGGCCTCAGATACGCAGTATTTT
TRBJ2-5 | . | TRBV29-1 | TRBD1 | CSVGQGSGTQYF | TGCAGCGTTGGACAGGGTTCAGGGACCCAGTACTTC
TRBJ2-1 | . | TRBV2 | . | CASIPRLSGNEQFF | TGTGCCAGCATTCCCCGTTTGAGCGGGAATGAGCAGTTCTTC
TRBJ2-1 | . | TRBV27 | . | CASSGPMLRINEQFF | TGTGCCAGCAGTGGCCCGATGCTCCGGATCAATGAGCAGTTCTTC
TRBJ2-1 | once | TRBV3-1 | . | CASSQVFDEQFF | TGTGCCAGCAGCCAAGTCTTCGATGAGCAGTTCTTC
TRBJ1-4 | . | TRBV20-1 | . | CSAREGVNEKLFF | TGCAGTGCTAGAGAAGGGGTTAATGAAAAACTGTTTTTT
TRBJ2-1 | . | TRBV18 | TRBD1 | CASSLRTGDNEQFF | TGTGCCAGCTCACTACGGACAGGGGACAATGAGCAGTTCTTC
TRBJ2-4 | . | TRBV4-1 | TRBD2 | CASSQGLAGVRAKNIQYF | TGCGCCAGCAGCCAAGGACTAGCGGGAGTTCGGGCCAAAAACATTCAGTACTTC
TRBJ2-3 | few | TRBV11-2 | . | CASTPSTDTQYF | TGTGCCAGCACCCCTAGCACAGATACGCAGTATTTT
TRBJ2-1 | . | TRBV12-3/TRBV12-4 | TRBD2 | CASSTARRLANNEQFF | TGTGCCAGCAGCACCGCTCGGAGACTAGCAAACAATGAGCAGTTCTTC
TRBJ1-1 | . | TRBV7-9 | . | CASSPHAGNTEAFF | TGTGCCAGCAGTCCCCACGCAGGGAACACTGAAGCTTTCTTT
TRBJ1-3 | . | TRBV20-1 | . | CSARGSQTGNTIYF | TGCAGTGCTAGGGGGAGCCAGACTGGAAACACCATATATTTT
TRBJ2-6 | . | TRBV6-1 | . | CASSRQAFSGANVLTF | TGTGCCAGCAGCCGACAGGCTTTCTCTGGGGCCAACGTCCTGACTTTC
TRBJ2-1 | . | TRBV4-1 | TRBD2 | CASSPTSGGYNEQFF | TGCGCCAGCAGTCCTACTAGCGGGGGCTACAATGAGCAGTTCTTC
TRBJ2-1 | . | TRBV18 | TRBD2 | CASSPERLASEQFF | TGTGCCAGCTCACCAGAGAGACTAGCAAGTGAGCAGTTCTTC
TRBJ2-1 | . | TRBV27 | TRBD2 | CASSSEPGGLYEQFF | TGTGCCAGCAGTTCCGAACCGGGGGGGCTCTATGAGCAGTTCTTC
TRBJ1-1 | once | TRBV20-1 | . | CSARSGHLGTEAFF | TGCAGTGCTAGATCAGGACACCTCGGCACTGAAGCTTTCTTT
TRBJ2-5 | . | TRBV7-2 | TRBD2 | CASSPFYGGTQETQYF | TGTGCCAGCAGTCCTTTTTACGGGGGGACTCAAGAGACCCAGTACTTC
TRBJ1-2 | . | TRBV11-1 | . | CASSESDGYTF | TGTGCCAGCAGCGAGTCGGATGGCTACACCTTC
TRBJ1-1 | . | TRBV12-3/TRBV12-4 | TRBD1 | CASSTAQGDGHEAFF | TGTGCCAGCAGTACCGCCCAGGGGGACGGACATGAAGCTTTCTTT
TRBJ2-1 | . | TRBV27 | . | CASRKPGWERNEQFF | TGTGCCAGCAGGAAACCGGGATGGGAGAGGAATGAGCAGTTCTTC
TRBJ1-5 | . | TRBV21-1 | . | CASSKASGERGNQPQHF | TGTGCCAGCAGCAAAGCCTCGGGGGAGCGGGGCAATCAGCCCCAGCATTTT
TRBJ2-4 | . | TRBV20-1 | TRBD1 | CSAPGQAKNIQYF | TGCAGTGCTCCGGGACAGGCCAAAAACATTCAGTACTTC
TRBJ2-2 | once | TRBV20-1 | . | CSARVPGLSTGELFF | TGCAGTGCTAGGGTACCGGGACTCAGCACCGGGGAGCTGTTTTTT
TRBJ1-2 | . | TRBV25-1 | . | CASSFQGGYTF | TGTGCCAGCAGTTTCCAGGGAGGCTACACCTTC
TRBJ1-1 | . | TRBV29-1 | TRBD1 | CSANPTGLNTEAFF | TGCAGCGCCAATCCGACAGGGTTGAACACTGAAGCTTTCTTT
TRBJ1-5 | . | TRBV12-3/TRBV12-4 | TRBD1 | CASSKDTGGFQPQHF | TGTGCCAGCAGCAAGGATACAGGGGGTTTTCAGCCCCAGCATTTT
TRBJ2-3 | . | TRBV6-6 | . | CASRRVDTQYF | TGTGCCAGCAGACGTGTTGACACGCAGTATTTT
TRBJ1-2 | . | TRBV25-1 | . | CASSEYNYGYTF | TGTGCCAGCAGTGAATATAACTATGGCTACACCTTC
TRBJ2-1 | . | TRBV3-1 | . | CASSQRGGSNEQFF | TGTGCCAGCAGCCAGAGGGGGGGTAGCAATGAGCAGTTCTTC
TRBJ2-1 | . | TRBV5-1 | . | CASSLVGLGEQFF | TGCGCCAGCAGCTTGGTGGGGTTGGGTGAGCAGTTCTTC
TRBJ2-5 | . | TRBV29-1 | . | CSVRLVLALETQYF | TGCAGCGTACGACTAGTTCTGGCGTTAGAGACCCAGTACTTC
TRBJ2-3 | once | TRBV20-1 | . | CSAPQPASYSDTQYF | TGCAGTGCTCCCCAGCCGGCTAGCTACTCAGATACGCAGTATTTT
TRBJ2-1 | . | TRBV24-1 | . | CATRRQEFGKGEQFF | TGTGCCACCAGGAGACAGGAGTTCGGAAAGGGTGAGCAGTTCTTC